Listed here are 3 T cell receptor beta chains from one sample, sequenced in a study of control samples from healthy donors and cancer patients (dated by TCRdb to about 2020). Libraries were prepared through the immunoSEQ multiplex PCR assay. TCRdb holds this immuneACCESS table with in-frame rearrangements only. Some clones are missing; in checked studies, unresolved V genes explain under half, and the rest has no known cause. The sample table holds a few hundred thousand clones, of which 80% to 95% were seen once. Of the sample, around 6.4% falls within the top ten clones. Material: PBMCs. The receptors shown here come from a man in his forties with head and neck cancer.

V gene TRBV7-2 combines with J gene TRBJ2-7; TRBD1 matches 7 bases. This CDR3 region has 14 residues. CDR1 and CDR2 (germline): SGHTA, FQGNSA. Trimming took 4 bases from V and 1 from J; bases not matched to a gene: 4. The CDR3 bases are TGTGCCAGCAGCTGGGACAGTGGATCCTACGAGCAGTACTTC. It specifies CASSWDSGSYEQYF.

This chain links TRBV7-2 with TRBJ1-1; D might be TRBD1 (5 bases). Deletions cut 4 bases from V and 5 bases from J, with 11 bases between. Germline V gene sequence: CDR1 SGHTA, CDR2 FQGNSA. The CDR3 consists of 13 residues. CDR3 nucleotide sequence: TGTGCCAGCAGCTCTGTCGGGGGGACTGAAGCTTTCTTT. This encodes CASSSVGGTEAFF.

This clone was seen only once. The CDR3 sequence is CASSYQGGYGYTF. The CDR3 DNA is TGCGCCAGCAGCTACCAGGGGGGCTATGGCTACACCTTC. The chain is built from TRBV5-1 and TRBJ1-2; TRBD1 matches at 7 bases. The CDR3 covers 13 residues. Germline V gene lookup returns CDR1 SGHRS and CDR2 YFSETQ. V dropped 3 bases and J dropped 4; count of bases not matched to a gene: 3. The whole variable domain, filled in from reference TRBV5-1 and TRBJ1-2, reads KAGVTQTPRYLIKTRGQQVTLSCSPISGHRSVSWYQQTPGQGLQFLFEYFSETQRNKGNFPGRFSGRQFSNSRSEMNVSTLELGDSALYLCASSYQGGYGYTFGSGTRLTVV.